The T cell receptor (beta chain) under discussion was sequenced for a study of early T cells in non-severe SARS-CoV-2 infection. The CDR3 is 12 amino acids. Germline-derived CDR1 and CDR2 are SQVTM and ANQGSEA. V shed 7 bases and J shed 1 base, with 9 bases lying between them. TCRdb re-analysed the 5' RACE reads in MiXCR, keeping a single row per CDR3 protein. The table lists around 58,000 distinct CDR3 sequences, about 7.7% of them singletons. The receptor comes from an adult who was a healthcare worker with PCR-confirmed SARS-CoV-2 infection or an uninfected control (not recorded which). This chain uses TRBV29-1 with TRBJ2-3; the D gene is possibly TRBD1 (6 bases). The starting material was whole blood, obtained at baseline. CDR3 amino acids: CSARQGTDTQYF. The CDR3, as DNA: TGCAGCGCACGACAGGGCACAGATACGCAGTATTTT.